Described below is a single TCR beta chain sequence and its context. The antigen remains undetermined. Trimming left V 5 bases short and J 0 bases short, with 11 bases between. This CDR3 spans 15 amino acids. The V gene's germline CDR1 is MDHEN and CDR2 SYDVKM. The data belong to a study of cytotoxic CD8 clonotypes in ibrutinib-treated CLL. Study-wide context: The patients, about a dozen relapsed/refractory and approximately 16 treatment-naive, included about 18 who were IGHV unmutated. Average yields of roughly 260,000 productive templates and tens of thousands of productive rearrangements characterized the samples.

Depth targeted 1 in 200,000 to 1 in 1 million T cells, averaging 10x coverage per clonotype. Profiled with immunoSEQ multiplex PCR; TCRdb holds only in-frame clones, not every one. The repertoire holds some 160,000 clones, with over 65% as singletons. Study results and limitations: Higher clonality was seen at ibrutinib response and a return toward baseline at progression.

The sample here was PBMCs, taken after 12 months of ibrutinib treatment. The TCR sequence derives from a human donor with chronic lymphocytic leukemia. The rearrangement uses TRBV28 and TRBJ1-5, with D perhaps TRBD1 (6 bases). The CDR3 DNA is TGTGCCAGCAGTACGGACAGAAATAGCAATCAGCCCCAGCATTTT. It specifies CASSTDRNSNQPQHF.